The clone carrying this T cell receptor beta chain appeared a few times. Antigen unknown. In making TCR beta libraries, quantitative 5'-RACE with molecular barcodes was used. TCRdb processed the 5' RACE reads anew with MiXCR; each CDR3 protein has one entry. The sample shows about 340,000 distinct CDR3 sequences, approximately 22% of them seen only once. These data come from a study of CD8 T cells in ankylosing spondylitis. Broader study findings: Existing reports had already noted some motif variants in reactive arthritis synovial fluid and blood.

The source of this sequence is a male donor with ankylosing spondylitis or in good health (not recorded which). The source material was blood, either unsorted or a sorted T cell fraction (not recorded which).

The CDR3 loop is CASGPGRAFTDTQYF. In DNA, the CDR3 is TGTGCCAGCGGTCCTGGGAGGGCCTTTACAGATACGCAGTATTTT. The chain is built from TRBV12-3 or TRBV12-4 and TRBJ2-3; 7 nucleotides align to TRBD2. This CDR3 has 15 residues. Trimming cost V 8 bases and J 3 bases; bases outside gene matches: 11.